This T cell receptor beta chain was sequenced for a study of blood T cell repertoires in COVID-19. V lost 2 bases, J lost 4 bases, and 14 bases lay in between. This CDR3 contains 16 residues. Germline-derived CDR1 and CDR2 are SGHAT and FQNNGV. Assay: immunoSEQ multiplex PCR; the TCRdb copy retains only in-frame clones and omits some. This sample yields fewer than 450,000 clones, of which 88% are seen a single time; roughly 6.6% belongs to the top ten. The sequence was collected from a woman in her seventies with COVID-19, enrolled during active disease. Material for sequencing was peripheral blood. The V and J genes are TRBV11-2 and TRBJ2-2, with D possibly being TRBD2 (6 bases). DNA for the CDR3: TGTGCCAGCAGCTTAATATCGGGGGACCTCACCGGGGAGCTGTTTTTT. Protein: CASSLISGDLTGELFF.